This T cell receptor (beta chain) was recovered during a study of T cell changes during pregnancy in multiple sclerosis. The protocol was immunoSEQ multiplex PCR, while the TCRdb copy is restricted to in-frame clones and leaves out a portion. The sample holds more than 85,000 clones, around nine tenths seen once. The CDR3 runs to 16 residues. Trimming took 0 bases from V and 4 from J, leaving 16 bases between them. Germline V gives CDR1 SGDLS, CDR2 YYNGEE. This specimen consisted of peripheral blood, obtained in the second trimester of pregnancy. The clonotype comes from a female donor with multiple sclerosis, enrolled in a pregnancy study. The rearrangement uses TRBV9 and TRBJ1-1, with a possible D match to TRBD1 (6 bases). CDR3 residues: CASSVGVGHLSTEAFF. DNA of the CDR3: TGTGCCAGCAGCGTAGGAGTGGGACACCTTTCCACTGAAGCTTTCTTT.